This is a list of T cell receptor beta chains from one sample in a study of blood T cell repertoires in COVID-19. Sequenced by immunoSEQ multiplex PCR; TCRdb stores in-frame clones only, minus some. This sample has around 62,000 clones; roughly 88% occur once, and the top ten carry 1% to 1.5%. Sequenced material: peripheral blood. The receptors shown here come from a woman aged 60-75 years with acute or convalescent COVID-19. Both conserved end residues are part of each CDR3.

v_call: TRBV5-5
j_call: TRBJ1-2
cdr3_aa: CASSPWGQDFIYGYTF

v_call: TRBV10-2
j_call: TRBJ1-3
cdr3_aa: CASTPGGGLGNTIYF

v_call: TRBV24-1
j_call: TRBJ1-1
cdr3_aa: CASRMVRRDTEAFF

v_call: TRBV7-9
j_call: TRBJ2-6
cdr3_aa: CASSFPGSASGANVLTF

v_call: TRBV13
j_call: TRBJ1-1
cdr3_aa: CASSFPGLRSEAFF

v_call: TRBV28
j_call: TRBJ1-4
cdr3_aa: CASRITGTGLNEKLFF

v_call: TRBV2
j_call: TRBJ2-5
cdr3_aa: CASSELASGGGTQYF

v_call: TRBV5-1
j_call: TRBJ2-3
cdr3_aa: CASRSGQITDTQYF

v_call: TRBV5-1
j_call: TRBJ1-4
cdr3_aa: CASSLRGDSEKLFF

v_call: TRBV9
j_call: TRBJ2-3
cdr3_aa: CASSTGTSGGVNTDTQYF

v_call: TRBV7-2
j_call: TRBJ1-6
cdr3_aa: CASGPGVIYNSPLHF

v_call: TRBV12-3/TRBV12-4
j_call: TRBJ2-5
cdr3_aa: CASSRGQGETQYF

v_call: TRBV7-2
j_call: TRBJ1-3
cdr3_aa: CASSLGQGANTIYF

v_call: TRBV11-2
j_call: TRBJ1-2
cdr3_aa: CASSQGTANYGYTF

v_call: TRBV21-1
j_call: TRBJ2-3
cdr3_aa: CASSVSGPTDTQYF

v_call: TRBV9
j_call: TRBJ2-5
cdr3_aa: CASSVDLAGGLGETQYF

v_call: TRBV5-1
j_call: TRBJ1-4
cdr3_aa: CASSPGTENEKLFF

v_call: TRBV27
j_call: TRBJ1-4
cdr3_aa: CASSLGGSREKLFF

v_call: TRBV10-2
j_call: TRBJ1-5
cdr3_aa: CASSGIGTGGSQPQHF

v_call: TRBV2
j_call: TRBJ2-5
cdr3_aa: CASSDYAGSHGTQYF

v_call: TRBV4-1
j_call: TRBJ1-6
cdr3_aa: CASSQEARDSPLHF

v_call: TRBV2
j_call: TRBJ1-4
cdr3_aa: CASRQTGVPTNEKLFF

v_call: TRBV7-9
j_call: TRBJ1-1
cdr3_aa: CASSSATGVTEAFF

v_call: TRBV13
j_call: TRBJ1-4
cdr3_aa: CASSGGTGRGLFF

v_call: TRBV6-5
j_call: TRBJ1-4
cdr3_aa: CASRPGTGDEKLFF

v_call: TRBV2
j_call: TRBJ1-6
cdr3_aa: CASSDKSPGGGSNSPLHF

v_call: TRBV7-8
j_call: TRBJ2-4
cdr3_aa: CASSLFRFDRAKNIQYF

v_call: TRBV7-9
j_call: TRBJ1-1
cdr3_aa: CASSLEVIGGTEAFF

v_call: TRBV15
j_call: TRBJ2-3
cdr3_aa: CATSRTSGASTDTQYF

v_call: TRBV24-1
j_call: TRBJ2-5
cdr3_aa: CATSDRGQGLETQYF

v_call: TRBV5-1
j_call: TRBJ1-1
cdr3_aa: CASSSNTEAFF

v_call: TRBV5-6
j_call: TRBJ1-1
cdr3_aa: CASIASGGRKMNTEAFF

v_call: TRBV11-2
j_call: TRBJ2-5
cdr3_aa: CASNNRGLRETQYF

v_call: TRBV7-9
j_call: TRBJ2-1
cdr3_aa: CASSDQGEYNEQFF

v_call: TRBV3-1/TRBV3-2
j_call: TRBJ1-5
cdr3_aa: CASSQGQISNQPQHF

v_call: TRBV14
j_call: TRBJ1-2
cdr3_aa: CASSPRDRARGYTF

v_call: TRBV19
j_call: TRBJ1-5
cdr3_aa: CASETGFGNQPQHF

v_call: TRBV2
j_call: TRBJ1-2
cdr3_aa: CASSDTPGGYTF

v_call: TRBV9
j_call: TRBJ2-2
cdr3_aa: CASSNEGGELFF

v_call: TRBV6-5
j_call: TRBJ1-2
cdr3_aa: CASRDLSGGYTF

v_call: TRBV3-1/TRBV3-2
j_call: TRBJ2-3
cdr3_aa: CASSQDSTSGRAPSDTQYF

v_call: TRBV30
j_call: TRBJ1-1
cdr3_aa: CAWSWTGGLAFF

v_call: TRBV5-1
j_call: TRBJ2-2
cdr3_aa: CASTAGGTNTGELFF

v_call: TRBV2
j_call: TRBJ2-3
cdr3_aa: CASSDVSGGPEDTQYF